This entry is about one T cell receptor beta chain. Its antigen is not identified. This CDR3 region has 17 residues. The J segment lost 3 bases and the V segment lost 7 bases, leaving 12 bases of the junction unmatched. Germline CDR1 MNHEY, CDR2 SMNVEV (reference sequence). The source of the sample is a study of glioma-infiltrating T cells after dendritic cell vaccination. Study-wide findings and caveats: TCR clonality showed no direct relationship with survival.

Sequencing used immunoSEQ multiplex PCR; TCRdb keeps in-frame clones, though not all of them. The table shows about 73,000 clones, with approximately 80% occurring only once. The chain links TRBV27 to TRBJ2-2; TRBD1 aligns across 9 bases. The source was blood, collected before dendritic cell vaccination. The receptor was derived from a human donor with glioblastoma. The CDR3 is CASTERTGVVYTGELFF. Written as DNA, the CDR3 is TGTGCCAGCACCGAGAGGACAGGGGTCGTATACACCGGGGAGCTGTTTTTT.